This TCR beta chain was captured by sequencing in a study of Tregs in tolerant kidney transplant recipients. Study outcomes and limitations: In tolerant patients, donor-specific Tregs outgrew total Tregs, suggesting antigen-driven expansion.

Comments on this clone: Antigen: not known.

Sequencing was performed with immunoSEQ multiplex PCR; in TCRdb, only in-frame clones are kept and a portion is missing. Of some 66,000 clones listed, roughly 92% were seen once; the top ten hold 10% to 11%. V dropped 2 bases and J dropped 0; count of bases not matched to a gene: 7. Germline lookup yields CDR1 MGHRA and CDR2 YSYEKL. The CDR3 is made up of 17 amino acids. The chain joins TRBV4-1 to TRBJ2-1; 7 positions match TRBD2. This sequence originates from a human donor who received a combined kidney and bone marrow transplant. Material: CD8+ T cells from blood, obtained before the transplant. The CDR3 loop reads CASSQSLGGGSYNEQFF. For the CDR3, the DNA is TGCGCCAGCAGCCAATCATTGGGGGGGGGCTCCTACAATGAGCAGTTCTTC.